The 30 T cell receptor beta chains given below trace back to one sample, sequenced in a study of beta chain features in type 1 diabetes. Their antigens remain unidentified. Expressed TCRB transcripts got sequenced, as all isolated RNA was reverse transcribed. Repertoires were generated with immunoSEQ multiplex PCR, while TCRdb's copy carries only in-frame clones and drops some. The table includes about 140,000 clones, approximately 13% detected once. Findings of the study overall: In every one of the four CD4+ subsets, TCRB CDR3s were moderately but significantly shorter in Type 1 diabetes patients.

The source material was central memory CD4+ T cells from blood. These receptor sequences come from a man younger than 35 with type 1 diabetes.

This clone has only a few counts. V gene TRBV7-9 combines with J gene TRBJ1-1; possible D gene TRBD1, 5 bases. Germline CDR1 reads SEHNR; CDR2 reads FQNEAQ (reference sequence). V lost 0 bases to trimming and J lost 8 bases, with 10 bases between them. This CDR3 has 13 residues. The CDR3 nucleotides read TGTGCCAGCAGCTTAGCGGCCGGGACGGAAGCTTTCTTT. Protein sequence: CASSLAAGTEAFF.

The chain carries TRBV7-9 and TRBJ2-1, with 7 bases fitting TRBD1. CDR1 is SEHNR and CDR2 is FQNEAQ in the germline V gene (reference sequence). V shed 2 bases, J shed 2 bases, and the junction held 6 bases outside the gene matches. This CDR3 spans 16 amino acids. The CDR3 DNA is TGTGCCAGCAGCTTATGGGGACAGTCGGCCTACAATGAGCAGTTCTTC. It codes for CASSLWGQSAYNEQFF.

This chain joins TRBV19 and TRBJ2-7, with a weak D call TRBD2 (6 bases). Germline V gives CDR1 LNHDA, CDR2 SQIVND (reference sequence). Trimming shortened V by 3 bases and J by 3 bases, and 15 bases separated the two germline ends. This CDR3 has 15 residues. As DNA, the CDR3 is TGTGCCAGTAGTATGGACGGGAGAGGGGACTACGAGCAGTACTTC. Amino acids: CASSMDGRGDYEQYF.

This clone was counted between two and nine times. In nucleotides, the CDR3 is TGTGCCAGCAGCTTATTCCCACGGCTAGCGGGCATTCAGTACTTC. It codes for CASSLFPRLAGIQYF. This rearrangement joins TRBV11-2 to TRBJ2-4, with TRBD2 matching 8 bases. From germline, CDR1 is SGHAT and CDR2 FQNNGV. The V and J ends lost 2 bases and 9 bases, in that order; junction bases with no gene match: 9. The CDR3 spans 15 residues.

This clone was detected only a few times. The chain carries TRBV5-1 and TRBJ2-7, with no clear D. V lost 0 bases and J lost 4, with 5 bases in between. Per the germline V gene, CDR1 is SGHRS and CDR2 is YFSETQ. This CDR3 comprises 12 residues. The CDR3: CASSLDGYEQYF. In DNA form, the CDR3 reads TGCGCCAGCAGCTTGGATGGGTACGAGCAGTACTTC.

The sample holds a few counts of this clone. The sample contains more than one DNA sequence encoding this CDR3. The rearrangement joins TRBV18 to TRBJ2-7; D might be TRBD2 (6 bases). The CDR3 sequence is 14 residues long. The germline gives CDR1 KGHSH, CDR2 LQKENI. V was cut by 6 bases and J by 3 bases, with 15 bases left in between. In DNA form, the CDR3 reads TGTGCCAGCTCTTGGGGGGAGACAGACTACGAGCAGTACTTC. It yields the protein CASSWGETDYEQYF. The full variable domain, in which reference TRBV18 and TRBJ2-7 provide the parts outside the CDR3, is NAGVMQNPRHLVRRRGQEARLRCSPMKGHSHVYWYRQLPEEGLKFMVYLQKENIIDESGMPKERFSAEFPKEGPSILRIQQVVRGDSAAYFCASSWGETDYEQYFGPGTRLTVT.

This clone occurred a few times. The rearrangement links TRBV7-3 to TRBJ1-2; 8 bases are a match to TRBD1. Trimming at V came to 3 bases and at J to 3 bases, leaving 0 bases not matched to a gene. The CDR3 is 13 residues long. Germline assignment: CDR1 SGHTA and CDR2 FQGTGA. CDR3 protein: CASSLTGDYGYTF. As DNA, the CDR3 is TGTGCCAGCAGCTTGACAGGGGACTATGGCTACACCTTC.

This clone was observed many times. The rearrangement joins TRBV5-1 to TRBJ1-1, with D perhaps TRBD1 (5 bases). Germline assignment: CDR1 SGHRS and CDR2 YFSETQ. V shed 3 bases and J shed 1 base, with 13 bases lying between them. This CDR3 contains 15 residues. CDR3 amino acids: CASSSEGQGNTEAFF. CDR3 nucleotide sequence: TGCGCCAGCAGCTCGGAAGGGCAGGGGAACACTGAAGCTTTCTTT.

The rearrangement links TRBV7-2 to TRBJ2-1; TRBD2 might be the D (7 bases). V was cut by 0 bases and J by 10 bases, with 16 bases left in between. Germline CDR1 SGHTA, CDR2 FQGNSA. The length of the CDR3 is 15 residues. For the CDR3, the DNA is TGTGCCAGCAGCTTAGCTAGTTCGGGGGGCGTGGAGCAGTTCTTC. Protein: CASSLASSGGVEQFF.

This clone was picked up a small number of times. The chain is built from TRBV25-1 and TRBJ1-3, with TRBD1 as a possible D gene (5 bases). The V end lost 5 bases, the J end lost 8 bases, and 7 bases lay between the germline ends. Per the germline V gene, CDR1 is MGHDK and CDR2 is SYGVNS. CDR3 length: 11 residues. The DNA of the CDR3 is TGTGCCAGCAGTCCGGGGCACACCATATATTTT. Encoded protein: CASSPGHTIYF.

There are a few counts of this clone. V and J are TRBV6-1 and TRBJ2-3, with D maybe TRBD1 (5 bases). The CDR3 covers 17 residues. V was clipped by 3 bases and J by 0 bases, with 16 bases between them. The germline V gene has CDR1 MNHNS and CDR2 SASEGT. The CDR3: CASSDSGGAASTDTQYF. CDR3 in DNA: TGTGCCAGCAGTGATTCGGGTGGGGCGGCTAGCACAGATACGCAGTATTTT.

A few counts support this clone. The V gene is TRBV9, the J gene TRBJ2-7; D possibly uses TRBD1 or TRBD2 (6 bases each). The ends were cut back, 0 bases at V and 5 bases at J, with 15 bases in the middle. The CDR3 runs to 15 residues. Germline V CDR1 and CDR2: SGDLS, YYNGEE. The chain's CDR3 is CASSVAASRGDEQYF. CDR3 nucleotide sequence: TGTGCCAGCAGCGTAGCAGCTTCTAGGGGGGACGAGCAGTACTTC.

This clone was seen more than once but under ten times. CDR3 in amino acids: CASTKQGGPYEQYF. CDR3 DNA sequence: TGTGCCAGCACCAAACAGGGGGGCCCCTACGAGCAGTACTTC. This chain connects TRBV7-2 to TRBJ2-7; 8 bases fit TRBD1. This CDR3 is built from 14 residues. The ends lost 7 bases at V and 2 bases at J; junction bases unmatched: 7. Germline V gene lookup returns CDR1 SGHTA and CDR2 FQGNSA.

The V and J genes are TRBV7-2 and TRBJ2-7; 7 bases agree with TRBD2. CDR1 SGHTA and CDR2 FQGNSA come from the germline V gene. The CDR3 totals 13 residues. The ends lost 7 bases at V and 2 bases at J; junction bases unmatched: 5. CDR3 in DNA: TGTGCCAGCAAGTCCCGGGGGGCCTACGAGCAGTACTTC. Translated: CASKSRGAYEQYF.

This clone was seen a handful of times. The CDR3 sequence is CASRRTGGNEQYF. The DNA of the CDR3 is TGTGCCAGCAGGCGGACAGGCGGCAACGAGCAGTACTTC. The chain combines TRBV7-8 with TRBJ2-7; 7 nucleotides line up with TRBD1. The CDR3 spans 13 residues. Germline V gene sequence: CDR1 SGHVS, CDR2 FQNEAQ. The ends lost 6 bases at V and 5 bases at J; junction bases unmatched: 7. The full variable domain, its missing parts supplied by reference TRBV7-8 and TRBJ2-7, is GAGVSQSPRYKVAKRGQDVALRCDPISGHVSLFWYQQALGQGPEFLTYFQNEAQLDKSGLPSDRFFAERPEGSVSTLKIQRTQQEDSAVYLCASRRTGGNEQYFGPGTRLTVT.

V is TRBV7-2 and J is TRBJ2-5; no clear D. CDR3 size: 13 residues. Germline V lookup: CDR1 SGHTA, CDR2 FQGNSA. V was cut by 3 bases and J by 0 bases, with 5 bases left in between. DNA of the CDR3: TGTGCCAGCAGCTTCGGTTACCAAGAGACCCAGTACTTC. This codes for CASSFGYQETQYF.

The chain carries TRBV5-1 and TRBJ2-7; either TRBD1 or TRBD2 may fit D (7 bases each). V lost 4 bases, J lost 4 bases, and 18 bases lay in between. The V gene's germline CDR1 is SGHRS and CDR2 YFSETQ. This CDR3 contains 15 residues. DNA of the CDR3: TGCGCCAGCAGCCCCCAGGGGGGGGCGGGATACGAGCAGTACTTC. Amino acid sequence: CASSPQGGAGYEQYF.

This clone occurred a few times. The V gene is TRBV30, the J gene TRBJ2-7; 11 bases match TRBD1. Trimming removed 0 bases from V and 5 bases from J; junction bases left unmatched: 6. Germline values: CDR1 GTSNPN, CDR2 SVGIG (reference sequence). This CDR3 comprises 15 residues. Here the CDR3 reads CAWSVGDRGSDEQYF. In DNA, the CDR3 is TGTGCCTGGAGTGTGGGGGACAGGGGGTCCGACGAGCAGTACTTC.

This clone was detected only a few times. The chain is built from TRBV5-5 and TRBJ2-3; D gene ambiguous. The CDR3 length is 15 residues. From germline, CDR1 is SGHKS and CDR2 YYEKEE (reference sequence). V lost 3 bases and J 4 bases, leaving 15 bases between the germline ends. This chain's CDR3 is CASSSGPTEADTQYF. Written as DNA, the CDR3 is TGTGCCAGCAGCTCCGGGCCTACCGAGGCAGATACGCAGTATTTT.

In its sample, this clone was seen a few times. The chain couples TRBV28 to TRBJ1-2; 8 bases are a match to TRBD1. The CDR3 extends over 15 amino acids. After removal of 5 bases from V and 5 bases from J, the junction contained 10 bases not matched to a gene. The germline CDR1 and CDR2 sequences are MDHEN and SYDVKM. The CDR3 DNA reads TGTGCCAGCAGTGTATCGGGACAGGAAAGTTATGGCTACACCTTC. Translation: CASSVSGQESYGYTF.

A few counts support this clone. The sample holds other DNA sequences that translate to the same CDR3. The chain links TRBV18 to TRBJ2-5, with D unclear. V was pared by 2 bases and J by 5 bases, with 3 bases between. The CDR3 consists of 11 residues. The germline CDR1 and CDR2 sequences are KGHSH and LQKENI. CDR3 amino acids: CASSPGETQYF. Written as DNA, the CDR3 is TGTGCCAGCTCACCAGGGGAGACCCAGTACTTC.

This clone was seen only a few times. This chain uses TRBV7-2 with TRBJ2-4; 10 bases map to TRBD2. The CDR3 loop spans 16 amino acids. Germline CDR1 SGHTA, CDR2 FQGNSA. V shed 4 bases, J shed 0 bases, and the junction held 3 bases outside the gene matches. The CDR3 sequence is CASSSSGGLAKNIQYF. The CDR3 region has the DNA TGTGCCAGCAGCTCTAGCGGGGGTTTAGCCAAAAACATTCAGTACTTC.

There are a few counts of this clone. This chain uses TRBV29-1 with TRBJ2-3; maybe TRBD2 (6 bases). CDR3 size: 13 residues. V was cut by 5 bases and J by 7 bases, with 16 bases left in between. Per germline, CDR1 SQVTM and CDR2 ANQGSEA. The CDR3 reads CSVHLGGTYTQYF. In DNA, the CDR3 is TGCAGCGTTCACCTCGGGGGAACCTATACGCAGTATTTT.

This clone was seen a few times. The CDR3 protein is CASSPRESQNIQYF. CDR3 nucleotide sequence: TGTGCCAGCTCACCGAGGGAGTCCCAAAACATTCAGTACTTC. The chain couples TRBV18 to TRBJ2-4; maybe TRBD2 (5 bases). V dropped 3 bases and J dropped 5 bases, with 11 bases sitting between them. Germline V gene data show CDR1 as KGHSH and CDR2 as LQKENI. This CDR3 spans 14 amino acids. Filled out from reference TRBV18 and TRBJ2-4, the complete variable domain reads NAGVMQNPRHLVRRRGQEARLRCSPMKGHSHVYWYRQLPEEGLKFMVYLQKENIIDESGMPKERFSAEFPKEGPSILRIQQVVRGDSAAYFCASSPRESQNIQYFGAGTRLSVL.

In regard to this clone: In the same sample, other DNA sequences code for this CDR3. The CDR3 spells CASSRRQGGGYTF. The CDR3, as DNA: TGTGCCAGCAGCCGACGGCAGGGAGGTGGCTACACCTTC. The genes are TRBV6-5 and TRBJ1-2; the D gene is possibly TRBD1 (5 bases). Germline V gene sequence: CDR1 MNHEY, CDR2 SVGAGI. V lost 6 bases and J 7 bases, leaving 15 bases between the germline ends. The CDR3 contains 13 residues.

There are a few counts of this clone. The V call is TRBV30, the J call TRBJ1-2; 8 nucleotides align to TRBD1. The V segment lost 1 base and the J segment 3 bases; nucleotides outside the gene matches: 4. Germline CDR1 reads GTSNPN; CDR2 reads SVGIG (reference sequence). The CDR3 consists of 14 residues. In DNA form, the CDR3 reads TGTGCCTGGAGTGCCCAGGGGGCCTACTATGGCTACACCTTC. It yields the protein CAWSAQGAYYGYTF.

The chain uses TRBV7-9 and TRBJ2-5; 9 nucleotides align to TRBD2. The V gene's germline CDR1 is SEHNR and CDR2 FQNEAQ (reference sequence). The CDR3 runs to 16 residues. V gave up 3 bases and J gave up 2 bases; unmatched junction bases: 7. DNA for the CDR3: TGTGCCAGCAGCTTGTTAGCGGGGGCACTTCAAGAGACCCAGTACTTC. It translates to CASSLLAGALQETQYF. The variable domain in full, completed from reference TRBV7-9 and TRBJ2-5, reads DTGVSQNPRHKITKRGQNVTFRCDPISEHNRLYWYRQTLGQGPEFLTYFQNEAQLEKSRLLSDRFSAERPKGSFSTLEIQRTEQGDSAMYLCASSLLAGALQETQYFGPGTRLLVL.

V and J are TRBV7-2 and TRBJ2-6; D gene ambiguous. The ends were cut back, 1 base at V and 0 bases at J, with 7 bases in the middle. The CDR3 is made up of 16 amino acids. CDR1 SGHTA and CDR2 FQGNSA come from the germline V gene. CDR3 bases: TGTGCCAGCAGCTTAGACGCAGTCTCTGGGGCCAACGTCCTGACTTTC. This translates into CASSLDAVSGANVLTF.

The CDR3 protein is CASGDREGEKLFF. As DNA, the CDR3 is TGTGCCAGCGGGGACAGGGAGGGAGAAAAACTGTTTTTT. V usage is TRBV25-1 and J usage is TRBJ1-4; 9 bases align to TRBD1. V lost 8 bases to trimming and J lost 8 bases; unmatched junction nucleotides: 6. Per germline, CDR1 MGHDK and CDR2 SYGVNS. This CDR3 is built from 13 residues.

This clone has ten or more counts. The genes are TRBV11-2 and TRBJ1-1, with TRBD1 as a possible D gene (5 bases). This CDR3 spans 11 amino acids. V was cut by 5 bases and J by 8 bases, with 9 bases left in between. Germline CDR1 and CDR2: SGHAT and FQNNGV. Here the CDR3 DNA reads TGTGCCAGCAGCAACCGACAGGAAGCTTTCTTT. Translation: CASSNRQEAFF.